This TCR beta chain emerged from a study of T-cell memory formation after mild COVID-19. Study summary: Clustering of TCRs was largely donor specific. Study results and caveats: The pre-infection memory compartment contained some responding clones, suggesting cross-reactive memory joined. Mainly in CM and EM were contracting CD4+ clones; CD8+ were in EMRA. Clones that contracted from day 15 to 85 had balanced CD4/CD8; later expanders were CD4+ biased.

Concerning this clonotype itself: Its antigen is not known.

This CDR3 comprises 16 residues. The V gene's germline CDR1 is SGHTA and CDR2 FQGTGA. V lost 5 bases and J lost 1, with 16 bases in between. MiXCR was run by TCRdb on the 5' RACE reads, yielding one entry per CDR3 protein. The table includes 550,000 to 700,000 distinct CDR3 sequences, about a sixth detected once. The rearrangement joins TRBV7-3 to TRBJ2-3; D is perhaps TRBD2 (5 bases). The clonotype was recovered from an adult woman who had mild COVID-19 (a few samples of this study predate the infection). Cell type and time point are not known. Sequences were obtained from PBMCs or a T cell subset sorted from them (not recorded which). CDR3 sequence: CASSGWTGLGTDTQYF. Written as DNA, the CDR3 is TGTGCCAGCAGCGGGTGGACTGGGCTGGGCACAGATACGCAGTATTTT.